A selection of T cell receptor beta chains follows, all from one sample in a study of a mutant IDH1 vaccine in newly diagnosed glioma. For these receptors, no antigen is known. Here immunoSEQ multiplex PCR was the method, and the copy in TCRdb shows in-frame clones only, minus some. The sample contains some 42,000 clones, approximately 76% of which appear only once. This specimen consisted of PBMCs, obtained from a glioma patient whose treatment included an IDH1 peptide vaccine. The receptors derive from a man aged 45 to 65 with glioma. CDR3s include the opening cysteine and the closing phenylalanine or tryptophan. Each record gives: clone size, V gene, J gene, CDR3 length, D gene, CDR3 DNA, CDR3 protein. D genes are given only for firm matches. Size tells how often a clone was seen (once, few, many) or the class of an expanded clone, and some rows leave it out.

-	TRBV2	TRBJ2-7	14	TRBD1	TGTGCCAGTGGGACAGGGCCTCAAAGGGACGAGCAGTACTTC	CASGTGPQRDEQYF
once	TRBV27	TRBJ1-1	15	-	TGTGCCAGCAGTCCTCCGGGCGTCACCTACTCTGAAGCTTTCTTT	CASSPPGVTYSEAFF
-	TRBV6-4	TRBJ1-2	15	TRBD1	TGTGCCAGCAGTAGGGGGCTGAGGATTAACTATGGCTACACCTTC	CASSRGLRINYGYTF
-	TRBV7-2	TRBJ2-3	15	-	TGTGCCAGCAGCTTAGGTGTCAGGACAACAGATACGCAGTATTTT	CASSLGVRTTDTQYF
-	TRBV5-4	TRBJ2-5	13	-	TGTGCCAGCAGCTCCCGAGATGGAGAGACCCAGTACTTC	CASSSRDGETQYF
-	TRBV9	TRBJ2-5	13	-	TGTGCCAGCAGCGGAGGGTACCAAGAGACCCAGTACTTC	CASSGGYQETQYF
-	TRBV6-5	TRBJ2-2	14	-	TGTGCCAGCAGCCTCCGGAGAAACACCGGGGAGCTGTTTTTT	CASSLRRNTGELFF
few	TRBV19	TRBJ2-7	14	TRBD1	TGTGCCAGTAGTAGGACAGGTTTGATCTACGAGCAGTACTTC	CASSRTGLIYEQYF
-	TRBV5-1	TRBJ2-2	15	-	TGCGCCAGCAGCTTACAGGGAGGGGGTACCGGGGAGCTGTTTTTT	CASSLQGGGTGELFF
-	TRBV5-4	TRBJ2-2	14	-	TGTGCCAGCAGCCCGCCCGACGGTCCCGGGGAGCTGTTTTTT	CASSPPDGPGELFF
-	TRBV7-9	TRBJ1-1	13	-	TGTGCCAGCAGCTTAGCGGTAGGGGGTGAAGCTTTCTTT	CASSLAVGGEAFF
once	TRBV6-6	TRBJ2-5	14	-	TGTGCCAGCAGCCTCGGGGCCAGAGGGGAGACCCAGTACTTC	CASSLGARGETQYF
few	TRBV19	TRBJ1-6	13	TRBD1	TGTGCCACCCAAGACAGGGGGCAATCACCCCTCCACTTT	CATQDRGQSPLHF
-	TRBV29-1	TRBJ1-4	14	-	TGCAGCGTTCGGATGGGGGGCGCGGGTGAAAAACTGTTTTTT	CSVRMGGAGEKLFF
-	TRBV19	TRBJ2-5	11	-	TGTGCCAGTAGTATGGCAGAGACCCAGTACTTC	CASSMAETQYF
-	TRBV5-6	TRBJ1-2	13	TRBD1	TGTGCCAGCAGCCGACAGGGGGGTTATGGCTACACCTTC	CASSRQGGYGYTF
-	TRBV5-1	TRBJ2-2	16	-	TGCGCCAGCAGCTTGGGGACGGGCCCAGAGGCCGGGGAGCTGTTTTTT	CASSLGTGPEAGELFF
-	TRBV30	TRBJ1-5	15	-	TGTGCCTGGAGCCTGGACGCCAGGGAGGCTCAGCCCCAGCATTTT	CAWSLDAREAQPQHF
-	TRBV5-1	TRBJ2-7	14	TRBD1	TGCGCCAGCAGCTTTACCGGGACAGGGACCGAGCAGTACTTC	CASSFTGTGTEQYF
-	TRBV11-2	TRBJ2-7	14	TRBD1	TGTGCCAGCAGCTTAGGGCCACAGGGGTACGAGCAGTACTTC	CASSLGPQGYEQYF
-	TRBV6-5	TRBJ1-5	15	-	TGTGCCAGCAGTTACTCGGGGGGCCGCAATCAGCCCCAGCATTTT	CASSYSGGRNQPQHF
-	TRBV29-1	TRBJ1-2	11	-	TGCAGTATTAGACAGCTAGATGGCTACACCTTC	CSIRQLDGYTF
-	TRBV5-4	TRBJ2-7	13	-	TGTGCCGTCGGCGATAGCCCTAGCCCCGAGCAGTACTTC	CAVGDSPSPEQYF
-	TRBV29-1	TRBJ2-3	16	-	TGCAGCGTTGAAAACCCCGGAAGGGGGTGGACAGATACGCAGTATTTT	CSVENPGRGWTDTQYF
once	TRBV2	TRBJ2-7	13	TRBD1	TGTGCCAGCAGTACCTTGACAGGGGTCGAGCAGTACTTC	CASSTLTGVEQYF
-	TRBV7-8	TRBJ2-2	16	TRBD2	TGTGCCAGCAGCTTAGCATCAGCGGGGGGGCCCGGGGAGCTGTTTTTT	CASSLASAGGPGELFF
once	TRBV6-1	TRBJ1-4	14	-	TGTGCCAGCAGTGAGGGGACGGCCTATGAAAAACTGTTTTTT	CASSEGTAYEKLFF
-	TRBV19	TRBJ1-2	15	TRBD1	TGTGCCAGTAGTACCCGGGACAGGGTCATCTATGGCTACACCTTC	CASSTRDRVIYGYTF
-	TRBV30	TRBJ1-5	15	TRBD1	TGTGCCTGGAGTTCGCCGAGGACAGGTCAGCAGCCCCAGCATTTT	CAWSSPRTGQQPQHF
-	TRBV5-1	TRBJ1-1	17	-	TGCGCCAGCAGCTTGATGGGGGGCAGCTGGGTGAACACTGAAGCTTTCTTT	CASSLMGGSWVNTEAFF
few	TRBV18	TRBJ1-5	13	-	TGTGCCAGCTCCCGCGACGGGGATCAGCCCCAGCATTTT	CASSRDGDQPQHF
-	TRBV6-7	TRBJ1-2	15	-	TGTGCCAGCAGTTACAACGGACACGGGAGCTACGGCTACACCTTC	CASSYNGHGSYGYTF
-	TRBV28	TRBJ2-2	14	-	TGTGCCAGCAGTTCGGGTTTGAACACCGGGGAGCTGTTTTTT	CASSSGLNTGELFF
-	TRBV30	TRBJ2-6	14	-	TGTGCCCGGCGGGGAAGCTCTGGGGCCAACGTCCTGACTTTC	CARRGSSGANVLTF